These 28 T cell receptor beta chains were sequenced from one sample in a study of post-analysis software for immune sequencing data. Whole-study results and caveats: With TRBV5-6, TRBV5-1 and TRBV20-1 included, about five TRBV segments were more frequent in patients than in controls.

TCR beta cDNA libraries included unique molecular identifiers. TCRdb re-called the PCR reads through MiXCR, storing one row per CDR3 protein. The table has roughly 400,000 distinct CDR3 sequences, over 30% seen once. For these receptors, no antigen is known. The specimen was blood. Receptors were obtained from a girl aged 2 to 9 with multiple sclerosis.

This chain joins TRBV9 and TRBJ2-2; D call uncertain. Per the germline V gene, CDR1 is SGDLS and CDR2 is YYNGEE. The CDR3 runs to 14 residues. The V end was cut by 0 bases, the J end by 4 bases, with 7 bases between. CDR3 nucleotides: TGTGCCAGCAGCGTAGTGTCGTCCACCGGGGAGCTGTTTTTT. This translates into CASSVVSSTGELFF.

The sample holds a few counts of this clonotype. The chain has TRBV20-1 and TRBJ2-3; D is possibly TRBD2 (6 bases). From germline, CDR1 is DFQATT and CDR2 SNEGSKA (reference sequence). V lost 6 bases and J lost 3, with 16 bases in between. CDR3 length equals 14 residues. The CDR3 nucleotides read TGCAGTGCCCGGGCGGGCGGGGCTACAGATACGCAGTATTTT. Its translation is CSARAGGATDTQYF.

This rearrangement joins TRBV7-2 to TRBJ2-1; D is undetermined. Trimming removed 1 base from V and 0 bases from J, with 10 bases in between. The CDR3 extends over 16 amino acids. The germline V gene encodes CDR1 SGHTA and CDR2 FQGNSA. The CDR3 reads CASSLDRASSYNEQFF. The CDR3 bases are TGTGCCAGCAGCTTAGATAGGGCTAGCTCCTACAATGAGCAGTTCTTC.

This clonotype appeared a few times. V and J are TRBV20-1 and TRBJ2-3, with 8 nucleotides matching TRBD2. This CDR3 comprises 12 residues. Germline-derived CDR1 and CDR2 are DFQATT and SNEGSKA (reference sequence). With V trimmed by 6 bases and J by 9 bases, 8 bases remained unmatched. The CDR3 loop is CSAKTTSGTQYF. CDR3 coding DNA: TGCAGTGCCAAAACCACTAGCGGCACGCAGTATTTT.

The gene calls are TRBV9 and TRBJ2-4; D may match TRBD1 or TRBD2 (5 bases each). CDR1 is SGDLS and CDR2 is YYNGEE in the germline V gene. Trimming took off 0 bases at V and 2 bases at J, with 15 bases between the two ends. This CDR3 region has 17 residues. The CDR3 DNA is TGTGCCAGCAGCGTAGCTGAGAGGGACGGGTCCAAAAACATTCAGTACTTC. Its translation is CASSVAERDGSKNIQYF.

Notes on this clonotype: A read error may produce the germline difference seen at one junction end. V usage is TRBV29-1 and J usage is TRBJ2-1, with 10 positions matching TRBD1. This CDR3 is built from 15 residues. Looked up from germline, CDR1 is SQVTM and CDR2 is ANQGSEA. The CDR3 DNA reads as TGCAGCGTTGAAGATCTCGGGACAGGGGCGAATGGGCAGTTCTTC. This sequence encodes CSVEDLGTGANGQFF.

CDR3 sequence reads: CASTLGPGSGEAFF. The DNA for the CDR3 is TGTGCCAGCACCCTAGGGCCAGGGAGCGGTGAAGCTTTCTTT. This chain connects TRBV28 to TRBJ1-1, with D possibly TRBD1 on 5 matching bases. CDR3 length: 14 amino acids. The ends were cut back, 7 bases at V and 7 bases at J, with 19 bases in the middle. The germline CDR1 and CDR2 sequences are MDHEN and SYDVKM.

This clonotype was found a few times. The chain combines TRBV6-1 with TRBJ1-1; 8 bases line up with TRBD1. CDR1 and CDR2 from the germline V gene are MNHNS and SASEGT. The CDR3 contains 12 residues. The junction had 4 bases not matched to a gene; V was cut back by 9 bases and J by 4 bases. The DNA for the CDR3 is TGTGCCAGTTACAGGGGGTTCACTGAAGCTTTCTTT. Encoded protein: CASYRGFTEAFF.

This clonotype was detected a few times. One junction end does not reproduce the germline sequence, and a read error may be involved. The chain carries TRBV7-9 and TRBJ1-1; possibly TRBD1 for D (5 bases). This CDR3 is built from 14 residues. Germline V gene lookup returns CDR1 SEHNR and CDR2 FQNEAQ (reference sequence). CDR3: CTSTAQRGEAEAFF. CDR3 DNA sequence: TGTACCAGCACCGCCCAACGGGGGGAGGCTGAAGCTTTCTTT. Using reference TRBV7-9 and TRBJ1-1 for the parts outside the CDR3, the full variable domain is DTGVSQNPRHKITKRGQNVTFRCDPISEHNRLYWYRQTLGQGPEFLTYFQNEAQLEKSRLLSDRFSAERPKGSFSTLEIQRTEQGDSAMYLCTSTAQRGEAEAFFGQGTRLTVV.

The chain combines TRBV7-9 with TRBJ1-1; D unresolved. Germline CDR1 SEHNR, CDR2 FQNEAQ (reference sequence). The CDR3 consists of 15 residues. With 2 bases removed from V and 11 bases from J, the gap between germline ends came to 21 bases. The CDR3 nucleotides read TGTGCCAGCAGCTTATTTGGTGGGGAATCCCGTCGTGCTTTCTTT. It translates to CASSLFGGESRRAFF.

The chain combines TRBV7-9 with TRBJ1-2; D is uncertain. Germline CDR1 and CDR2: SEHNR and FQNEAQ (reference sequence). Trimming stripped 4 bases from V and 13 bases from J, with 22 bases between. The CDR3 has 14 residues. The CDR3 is CASSYPEVSPQGTF. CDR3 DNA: TGTGCCAGCAGCTACCCAGAAGTATCCCCGCAAGGCACCTTC.

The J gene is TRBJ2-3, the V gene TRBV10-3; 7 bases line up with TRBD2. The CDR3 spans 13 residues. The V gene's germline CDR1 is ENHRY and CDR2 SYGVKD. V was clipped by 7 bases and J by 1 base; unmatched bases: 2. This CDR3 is CAITAGGTDTQYF. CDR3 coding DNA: TGTGCCATCACCGCGGGGGGCACAGATACGCAGTATTTT.

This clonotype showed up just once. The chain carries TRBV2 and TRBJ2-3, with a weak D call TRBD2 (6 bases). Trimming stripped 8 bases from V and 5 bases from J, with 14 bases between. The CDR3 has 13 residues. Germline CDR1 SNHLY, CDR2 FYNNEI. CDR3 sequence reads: CASLPGVGDTQYF. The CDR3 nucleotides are TGTGCCAGCCTTCCGGGGGTCGGAGATACGCAGTATTTT. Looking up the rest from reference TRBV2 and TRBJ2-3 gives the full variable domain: EPEVTQTPSHQVTQMGQEVILRCVPISNHLYFYWYRQILGQKVEFLVSFYNNEISEKSEIFDDQFSVERPDGSNFTLKIRSTKLEDSAMYFCASLPGVGDTQYFGPGTRLTVL.

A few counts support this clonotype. The CDR3 region is CASSYPHRQGAYEQYF. CDR3 sequence (DNA): TGTGCCAGCAGTTACCCTCATCGACAGGGGGCTTACGAGCAGTACTTC. The V and J genes are TRBV6-6 and TRBJ2-7; TRBD1 aligns across 10 bases. J was trimmed by 4 bases and V by 2 bases; bases with no gene match: 8. The CDR3 sequence is 16 residues long. Germline V gene data show CDR1 as MNHNY and CDR2 as SVGAGI (reference sequence).

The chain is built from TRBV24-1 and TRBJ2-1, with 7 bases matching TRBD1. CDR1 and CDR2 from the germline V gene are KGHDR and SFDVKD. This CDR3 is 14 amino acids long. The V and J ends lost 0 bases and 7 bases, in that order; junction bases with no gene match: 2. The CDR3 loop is CATSDLAGGNEQFF. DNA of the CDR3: TGTGCCACCAGTGATTTGGCAGGGGGTAATGAGCAGTTCTTC.

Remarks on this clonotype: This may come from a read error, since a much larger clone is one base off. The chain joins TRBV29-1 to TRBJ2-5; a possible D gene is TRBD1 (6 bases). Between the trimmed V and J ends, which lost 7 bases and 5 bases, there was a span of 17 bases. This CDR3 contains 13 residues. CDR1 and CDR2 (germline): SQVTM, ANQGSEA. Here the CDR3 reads CSGNRVNRETQYF. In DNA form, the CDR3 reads TGCAGCGGGAACAGGGTGAATCGGGAGACCCAGTACTTC.

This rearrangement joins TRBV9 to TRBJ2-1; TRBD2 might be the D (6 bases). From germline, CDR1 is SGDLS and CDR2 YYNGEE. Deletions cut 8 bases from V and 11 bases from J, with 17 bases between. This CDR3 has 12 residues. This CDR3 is CARLARQRKQFF. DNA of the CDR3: TGTGCCAGACTAGCAAGACAGCGGAAGCAGTTCTTC. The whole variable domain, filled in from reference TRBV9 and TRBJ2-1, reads DSGVTQTPKHLITATGQRVTLRCSPRSGDLSVYWYQQSLDQGLQFLIQYYNGEERAKGNILERFSAQQFPDLHSELNLSSLELGDSALYFCARLARQRKQFFGPGTRLTVL.

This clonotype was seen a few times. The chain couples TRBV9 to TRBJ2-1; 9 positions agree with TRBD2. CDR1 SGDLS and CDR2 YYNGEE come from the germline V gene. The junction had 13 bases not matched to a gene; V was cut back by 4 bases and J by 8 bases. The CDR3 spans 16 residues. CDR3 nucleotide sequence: TGTGCCAGCAGCCCCCACTTAGCGGGAGTCGTGGATGAGCAGTTCTTC. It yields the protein CASSPHLAGVVDEQFF.

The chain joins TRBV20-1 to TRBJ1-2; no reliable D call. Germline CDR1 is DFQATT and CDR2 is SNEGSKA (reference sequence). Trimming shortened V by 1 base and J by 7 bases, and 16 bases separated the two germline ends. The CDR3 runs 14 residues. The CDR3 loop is CSARGTAGEGGYTF. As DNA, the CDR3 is TGCAGTGCTAGAGGGACGGCGGGCGAAGGTGGCTACACCTTC.

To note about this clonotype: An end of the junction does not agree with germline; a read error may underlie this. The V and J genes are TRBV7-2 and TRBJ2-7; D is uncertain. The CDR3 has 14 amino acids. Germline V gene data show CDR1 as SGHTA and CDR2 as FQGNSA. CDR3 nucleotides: TGTGCCAGCAGCCAGGACCGACATTCCTACGAGCAATACTTC. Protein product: CASSQDRHSYEQYF.

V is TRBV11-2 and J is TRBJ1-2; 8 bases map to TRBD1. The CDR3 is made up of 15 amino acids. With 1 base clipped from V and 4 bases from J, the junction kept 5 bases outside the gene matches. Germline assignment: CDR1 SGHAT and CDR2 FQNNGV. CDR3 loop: CASSLGSGGTYGYTF. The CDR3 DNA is TGTGCCAGCAGCTTAGGGTCAGGGGGCACCTATGGCTACACCTTC.

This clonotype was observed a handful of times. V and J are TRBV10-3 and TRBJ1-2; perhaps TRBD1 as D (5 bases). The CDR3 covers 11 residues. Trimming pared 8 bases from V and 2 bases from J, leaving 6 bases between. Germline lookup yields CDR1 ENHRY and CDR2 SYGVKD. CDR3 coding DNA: TGTGCCATCCGGGACAACTATGGCTACACCTTC. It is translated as CAIRDNYGYTF.

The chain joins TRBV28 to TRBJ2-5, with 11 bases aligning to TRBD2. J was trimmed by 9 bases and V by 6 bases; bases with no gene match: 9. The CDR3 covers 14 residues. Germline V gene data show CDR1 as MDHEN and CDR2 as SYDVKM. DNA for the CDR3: TGTGCCAGCAGCCTAGCGGGAGGAGGGGTGGCCCAGTACTTC. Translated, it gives CASSLAGGGVAQYF. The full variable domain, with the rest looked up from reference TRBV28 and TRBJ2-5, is DVKVTQSSRYLVKRTGEKVFLECVQDMDHENMFWYRQDPGLGLRLIYFSYDVKMKEKGDIPEGYSVSREKKERFSLILESASTNQTSMYLCASSLAGGGVAQYFGPGTRLLVL.

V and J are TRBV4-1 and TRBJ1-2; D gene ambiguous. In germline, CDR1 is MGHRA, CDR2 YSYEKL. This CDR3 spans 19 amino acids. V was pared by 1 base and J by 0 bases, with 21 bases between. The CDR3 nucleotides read TGCGCCAGCAGCCAAGTCCTTAGTGAGTCGCGATTCTCTAACTATGGCTACACCTTC. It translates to CASSQVLSESRFSNYGYTF.

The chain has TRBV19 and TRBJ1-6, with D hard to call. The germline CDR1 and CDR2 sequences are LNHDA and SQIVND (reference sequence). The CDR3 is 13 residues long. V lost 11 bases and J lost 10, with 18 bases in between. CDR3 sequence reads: CAGSRQPGSPLHF. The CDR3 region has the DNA TGTGCCGGTTCGCGGCAACCTGGGTCACCCCTCCACTTT. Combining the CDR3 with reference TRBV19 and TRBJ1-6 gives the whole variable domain DGGITQSPKYLFRKEGQNVTLSCEQNLNHDAMYWYRQDPGQGLRLIYYSQIVNDFQKGDIAEGYSVSREKKESFPLTVTSAQKNPTAFYLCAGSRQPGSPLHFGNGTRLTVT.

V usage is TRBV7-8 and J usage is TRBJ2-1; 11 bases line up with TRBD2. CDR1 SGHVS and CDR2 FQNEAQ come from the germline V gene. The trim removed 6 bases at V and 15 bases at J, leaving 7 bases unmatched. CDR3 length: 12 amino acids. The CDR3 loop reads CASRLAGAPAFF. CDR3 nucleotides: TGTGCCAGCAGACTAGCGGGGGCCCCGGCGTTCTTC.

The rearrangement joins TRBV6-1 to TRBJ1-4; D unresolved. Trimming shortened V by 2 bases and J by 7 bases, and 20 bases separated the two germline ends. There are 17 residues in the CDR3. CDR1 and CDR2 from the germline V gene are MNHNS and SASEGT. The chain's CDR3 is CASSEIFRPLRGEKLFF. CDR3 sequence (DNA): TGTGCCAGCAGTGAAATCTTTCGGCCACTGAGAGGTGAAAAACTGTTTTTT.

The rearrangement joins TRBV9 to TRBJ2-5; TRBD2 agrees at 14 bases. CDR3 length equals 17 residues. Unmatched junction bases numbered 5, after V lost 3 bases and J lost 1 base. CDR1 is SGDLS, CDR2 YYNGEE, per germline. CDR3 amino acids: CASSGTSGGPIQETQYF. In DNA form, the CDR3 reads TGTGCCAGCAGCGGGACTAGCGGGGGGCCGATCCAAGAGACCCAGTACTTC.